Following are 21 T cell receptor beta chains from one sample sequenced in a study of cytomegalovirus exposure and HLA in healthy donors. 13 Jbeta primers and 60 Vbeta primers were used for the PCR. Here immunoSEQ multiplex PCR was the method, and the copy in TCRdb shows in-frame clones only, minus some. The data contain approximately 100,000 clones, approximately 79% of them singletons. Material: PBMCs. Receptors were obtained from a male donor in good health and CMV-seronegative.

This clone appeared once. The V and J genes are TRBV19 and TRBJ2-6; 7 nucleotides align to TRBD2. This CDR3 region has 17 residues. V lost 4 bases and J lost 0; bases outside the gene matches: 6. CDR1 LNHDA and CDR2 SQIVND come from the germline V gene (reference sequence). CDR3: CASSTGGGLSGANVLTF. As DNA, the CDR3 is TGTGCCAGTAGTACGGGGGGAGGCCTCTCTGGGGCCAACGTCCTGACTTTC.

The genes are TRBV6-1 and TRBJ2-5; TRBD1 might be the D (5 bases). CDR1 MNHNS and CDR2 SASEGT come from the germline V gene. The ends were cut back, 4 bases at V and 5 bases at J, with 8 bases in the middle. The CDR3 totals 12 residues. The CDR3 region is CASSARVETQYF. DNA for the CDR3: TGTGCCAGCAGTGCCAGGGTTGAGACCCAGTACTTC.

The count of this clone is one. The V call is TRBV28, the J call TRBJ2-3, with TRBD2 matching over 14 bases. The CDR3 covers 16 residues. Germline V gene data show CDR1 as MDHEN and CDR2 as SYDVKM. V shed 10 bases, J shed 3 bases, and the junction held 9 bases outside the gene matches. As DNA, the CDR3 is TGTGCCACCTTCGTTGGACTAGCGGGAGGTACAGATACGCAGTATTTT. It yields the protein CATFVGLAGGTDTQYF.

V gene TRBV4-3 combines with J gene TRBJ2-7; maybe TRBD1 (5 bases). The CDR3 length is 13 residues. V shed 0 bases and J shed 3 bases, with 6 bases lying between them. The V gene's germline CDR1 is LGHNA and CDR2 YSLEER. The CDR3 region has the DNA TGCGCCAGCAGCCAAGACAGGGTCTACGAGCAGTACTTC. It specifies CASSQDRVYEQYF.

This chain links TRBV2 with TRBJ1-1; no definite D call. This CDR3 has 14 residues. V was clipped by 8 bases and J by 2 bases, with 15 bases between them. Germline V gene lookup returns CDR1 SNHLY and CDR2 FYNNEI. In DNA form, the CDR3 reads TGTGCCAGCCCTCTTGACAATCGAAACACTGAAGCTTTCTTT. Encoded protein: CASPLDNRNTEAFF.

The J gene is TRBJ1-3, the V gene TRBV5-4; tentative D call: TRBD1 (5 bases). Trimming left V 3 bases short and J 2 bases short, with 12 bases between. From germline, CDR1 is SGHNT and CDR2 YYREEE (reference sequence). CDR3 length: 15 residues. CDR3 residues: CASSSPGRAGNTIYF. The CDR3 bases are TGTGCCAGCAGCTCCCCAGGGAGGGCTGGAAACACCATATATTTT.

V and J are TRBV7-2 and TRBJ2-7; D is unclear. V was shortened by 4 bases and J by 6 bases, with 7 bases between the two germline ends. The CDR3 has 11 amino acids. Germline V lookup: CDR1 SGHTA, CDR2 FQGNSA. The CDR3 nucleotides read TGTGCCAGCAGCTCCCCTAGCGAGCAGTACTTC. Its protein product is CASSSPSEQYF.

The rearrangement links TRBV6-1 to TRBJ1-1; 9 bases are a match to TRBD1. The CDR3 covers 15 residues. V lost 2 bases and J lost 10; bases outside the gene matches: 11. Germline V CDR1 and CDR2: MNHNS, SASEGT. CDR3 loop: CASSEWGQGSEGAFF. CDR3 nucleotides: TGTGCCAGCAGTGAATGGGGACAGGGTTCCGAAGGAGCTTTCTTT.

This clone was detected once. The rearrangement uses TRBV2 and TRBJ1-1; unclear D gene. CDR1 is SNHLY and CDR2 is FYNNEI in the germline V gene. CDR3 length: 15 residues. The V and J ends lost 6 bases and 0 bases respectively, with 14 bases between them. CDR3 DNA sequence: TGTGCCAGCAGCCCCGGACTTAAGATGAACACTGAAGCTTTCTTT. This translates into CASSPGLKMNTEAFF. The full variable domain, rest sourced from reference TRBV2 and TRBJ1-1, is EPEVTQTPSHQVTQMGQEVILRCVPISNHLYFYWYRQILGQKVEFLVSFYNNEISEKSEIFDDQFSVERPDGSNFTLKIRSTKLEDSAMYFCASSPGLKMNTEAFFGQGTRLTVV.

The chain joins TRBV28 to TRBJ2-7, with 10 bases fitting TRBD1. Germline lookup yields CDR1 MDHEN and CDR2 SYDVKM. There are 16 residues in the CDR3. Trimming at V came to 4 bases and at J to 3 bases, leaving 9 bases not matched to a gene. CDR3 sequence: CASSSTTDRGLYEQYF. CDR3 nucleotide sequence: TGTGCCAGCAGTTCGACTACAGACAGGGGGCTCTACGAGCAGTACTTC.

This clone showed up just once. The chain has TRBV28 and TRBJ2-2; 9 bases agree with TRBD1. Germline V gene sequence: CDR1 MDHEN, CDR2 SYDVKM. V dropped 7 bases and J dropped 7; count of bases not matched to a gene: 13. This CDR3 is built from 16 residues. In nucleotides, the CDR3 is TGTGCCAGCAACCGTTGGGGGGACAGGGTTGGCGGGGAGCTGTTTTTT. Protein: CASNRWGDRVGGELFF.

Here the CDR3 DNA reads TGTGCCTGGACTTTGGCCACGGGAGGGCCTTCTTACAATGAGCAGTTCTTC. Amino acid sequence: CAWTLATGGPSYNEQFF. V gene TRBV30 combines with J gene TRBJ2-1, with TRBD2 identical over 8 bases. CDR3 length: 17 amino acids. Germline loops: CDR1 GTSNPN, CDR2 SVGIG (reference sequence). With 4 bases clipped from V and 4 bases from J, the junction kept 15 bases outside the gene matches.

V usage is TRBV27 and J usage is TRBJ2-2, with 8 bases aligning to TRBD1. In germline, CDR1 is MNHEY, CDR2 SMNVEV (reference sequence). V was pared by 3 bases and J by 3 bases, with 3 bases of the junction left unmatched. This CDR3 is 15 amino acids long. The CDR3 DNA reads as TGTGCCAGCAGTTTCGGACAGGGATACACCGGGGAGCTGTTTTTT. This encodes CASSFGQGYTGELFF.

The chain recombines TRBV27 with TRBJ2-1; 11 bases map to TRBD2. CDR3 length: 18 residues. The germline CDR1 and CDR2 sequences are MNHEY and SMNVEV (reference sequence). With V trimmed by 4 bases and J by 4 bases, 12 bases remained unmatched. CDR3: CASSSLGVSGRGYNEQFF. The CDR3 DNA sequence: TGTGCCAGCAGTTCTCTTGGGGTTAGCGGGAGGGGGTACAATGAGCAGTTCTTC.

The chain has TRBV7-3 and TRBJ2-7; D is possibly TRBD1 (5 bases). Germline CDR1 is SGHTA and CDR2 is FQGTGA. Trimming took 5 bases from V and 6 from J, leaving 14 bases between them. This CDR3 region has 13 residues. The CDR3 reads CASSPTHRSEQYF. The CDR3, as DNA: TGTGCCAGCAGCCCAACCCACAGGAGCGAGCAGTACTTC.

This chain joins TRBV12-5 and TRBJ2-2; 7 positions match TRBD1. Germline loops: CDR1 LGHNT, CDR2 FRNRAP. The CDR3 spans 17 residues. The trim removed 6 bases at V and 1 base at J, leaving 11 bases unmatched. The CDR3 region has the DNA TGTGCTAGTGGCCCTAAGGGGGCAGGGTTGAACACCGGGGAGCTGTTTTTT. Encoded protein: CASGPKGAGLNTGELFF.

The chain employs TRBV11-3 and TRBJ2-5, with 7 bases lining up with TRBD2. V gave up 3 bases and J gave up 3 bases; unmatched junction bases: 7. Germline V gene sequence: CDR1 SGHNT, CDR2 YENEEA. The CDR3 loop spans 15 amino acids. CDR3 protein: CASSLGLAVEETQYF. The CDR3 bases are TGTGCCAGCAGCTTGGGGCTAGCGGTGGAAGAGACCCAGTACTTC.

The V and J genes are TRBV25-1 and TRBJ2-1, with 8 bases aligning to TRBD2. This CDR3 comprises 13 residues. With V trimmed by 0 bases and J by 14 bases, 6 bases remained unmatched. CDR1 is MGHDK, CDR2 SYGVNS, per germline. CDR3 DNA: TGTGCCAGCAGTGAATATGGGACTAGTCTCGAGTTCTTC. Its protein is CASSEYGTSLEFF.

The gene calls are TRBV28 and TRBJ1-3; D unresolved. The CDR3 covers 12 residues. Trimming shortened V by 8 bases and J by 3 bases, and 8 bases separated the two germline ends. CDR1 MDHEN and CDR2 SYDVKM come from the germline V gene. In DNA form, the CDR3 reads TGTGCCAGCTGGAGCTTTGGAAACACCATATATTTT. Encoded protein: CASWSFGNTIYF.

CDR3 bases: TGTGCCAGCTCACCAGTGTCAGGGGGTGAACCCGGGAGCAATCAGCCCCAGCATTTT. It specifies CASSPVSGGEPGSNQPQHF. J is TRBJ1-5 and V is TRBV18; 7 nucleotides agree with TRBD1. Unmatched junction bases numbered 14, after V lost 2 bases and J lost 1 base. The CDR3 spans 19 residues. CDR1 is KGHSH, CDR2 LQKENI, per germline.

This clone has just one count. V gene TRBV21-1 combines with J gene TRBJ2-3; TRBD2 is the table's D call, not checked against the DNA. TRBV21-1 is a recognized pseudogene. CDR3 length: 19 residues. CDR3 bases: TGTGCCAGTAATTCGGGGACTAGCGGGGGAAGCCAGAGCACAGATACGCAGTATTTT. This gives the protein CASNSGTSGGSQSTDTQYF.